These 25 T cell receptor beta chains originate from one sample sequenced in a study of CD8+ T cells in alopecia areata. cDNA serving as the sequencing template came from extracted, reverse transcribed RNA. Profiling relied on immunoSEQ multiplex PCR, and the TCRdb table lists in-frame clones only, not all of them. The sample shows about 100,000 clones, 45% to 60% of them seen only once. Sequencing was done on a sample of NKG2D-low CD8+ T cells sorted from blood. All receptors derive from a human donor with alopecia areata.

The chain joins TRBV7-9 to TRBJ2-1; TRBD1 is a possible D gene (6 bases). Trimming took off 8 bases at V and 6 bases at J, with 11 bases between the two ends. From germline, CDR1 is SEHNR and CDR2 FQNEAQ (reference sequence). The CDR3 contains 12 residues. The CDR3 nucleotides read TGTGCCAGCTGCAGGACAGCCAATGAGCAGTTCTTC. Its translation is CASCRTANEQFF. Drawing the rest from reference TRBV7-9 and TRBJ2-1, the complete variable domain is DTGVSQNPRHKITKRGQNVTFRCDPISEHNRLYWYRQTLGQGPEFLTYFQNEAQLEKSRLLSDRFSAERPKGSFSTLEIQRTEQGDSAMYLCASCRTANEQFFGPGTRLTVL.

Regarding this clone: Its ends do not fully match the called genes, so a read error is possible. The rearrangement joins TRBV5-1 to TRBJ2-7, with D perhaps TRBD1 or TRBD2 (5 bases each). The CDR3 loop spans 15 amino acids. Germline lookup yields CDR1 SGHRS and CDR2 YFSETQ. The CDR3 DNA reads TGCGCCGGCAGCTACGTTAGAGGGGCTAGTAACGAGCAGTACTTC. The encoded protein is CAGSYVRGASNEQYF.

This clone was counted a few times. The chain has TRBV2 and TRBJ2-1, with D possibly being TRBD1 (5 bases). V was trimmed by 2 bases and J by 4 bases, leaving 15 bases between them. Germline CDR1 and CDR2: SNHLY and FYNNEI. The CDR3 extends over 16 amino acids. The CDR3 nucleotides read TGTGCCAGCAGTGAACTGGTGGCAGGGCCGTACAATGAGCAGTTCTTC. This gives the protein CASSELVAGPYNEQFF.

V is TRBV2 and J is TRBJ2-7; tentative D call: TRBD2 (6 bases). In germline, CDR1 is SNHLY, CDR2 FYNNEI. Trimming cost V 6 bases and J 4 bases, with 16 bases left between them. CDR3 length: 14 residues. CDR3 loop: CASRTDSGEYEQYF. The CDR3 nucleotides are TGTGCCAGCAGGACGGATTCGGGGGAGTACGAGCAGTACTTC.

This chain joins TRBV10-3 and TRBJ2-7; D uncertain. This CDR3 spans 14 amino acids. V dropped 3 bases and J dropped 6 bases, with 15 bases sitting between them. CDR1 is ENHRY, CDR2 SYGVKD, per germline. The CDR3 DNA reads as TGTGCCATCAGTGATTTGGGTGGTAACCCCGAGCAGTACTTC. Protein sequence: CAISDLGGNPEQYF.

This clone showed up just a few times. The DNA of the CDR3 is TGCGCCAGCAGCAACTACTACGAGCAGTACTTC. This sequence encodes CASSNYYEQYF. The chain carries TRBV4-1 and TRBJ2-7; D is unresolved. V was clipped by 5 bases and J by 3 bases, with 5 bases between them. The CDR3 consists of 11 residues. Germline-derived CDR1 and CDR2 are MGHRA and YSYEKL.

Only a few counts were recorded for this clone. V is TRBV4-1 and J is TRBJ1-1; D call uncertain. The CDR3 contains 14 residues. V lost 0 bases, J lost 2 bases, and 7 bases lay in between. In germline, CDR1 is MGHRA, CDR2 YSYEKL. The CDR3 sequence: CASSQETENTEAFF. The CDR3 nucleotides are TGCGCCAGCAGCCAAGAAACAGAAAACACTGAAGCTTTCTTT.

This rearrangement joins TRBV6-5 to TRBJ1-1; weak D call: TRBD1 (6 bases). CDR3 length: 12 amino acids. V was shortened by 6 bases and J by 5 bases, with 10 bases between the two germline ends. Germline assignment: CDR1 MNHEY and CDR2 SVGAGI. The CDR3 DNA reads as TGTGCCAGCAGCCATCAGGGGACTGAAGCTTTCTTT. Protein sequence: CASSHQGTEAFF.

The V and J genes are TRBV13 and TRBJ2-7, with a possible D match to TRBD2 (6 bases). Trimming took 5 bases from V and 6 from J, leaving 11 bases between them. The germline V gene has CDR1 PRHDT and CDR2 FYEKMQ (reference sequence). The CDR3 is made up of 12 amino acids. The CDR3 nucleotides are TGTGCCAGCAGCCCCGGGACTCCCGAGCAGTACTTC. Amino acid sequence: CASSPGTPEQYF.

The chain recombines TRBV7-9 with TRBJ2-5; 13 bases agree with TRBD2. Germline lookup yields CDR1 SEHNR and CDR2 FQNEAQ (reference sequence). CDR3 size: 16 residues. V trimming: 5 bases; J trimming: 4 bases; junction bases outside the gene matches: 7. Here the CDR3 reads CASSLTSGRARETQYF. The DNA for the CDR3 is TGTGCCAGCAGCCTAACTAGCGGGAGGGCCAGAGAGACCCAGTACTTC.

V and J are TRBV28 and TRBJ2-1, with 11 bases fitting TRBD2. CDR3 length equals 15 residues. The ends lost 5 bases at V and 8 bases at J; junction bases unmatched: 8. CDR1 MDHEN and CDR2 SYDVKM come from the germline V gene. This chain's CDR3 is CASSQLAGVRDEQFF. As DNA, the CDR3 is TGTGCCAGCAGTCAACTAGCGGGAGTTCGAGATGAGCAGTTCTTC.

The chain couples TRBV13 to TRBJ2-5; tentative D call: TRBD1 (6 bases). This CDR3 comprises 13 residues. The germline CDR1 and CDR2 sequences are PRHDT and FYEKMQ (reference sequence). Trimming removed 8 bases at V and 6 bases at J, with 16 bases between. The CDR3 loop reads CASGGQGLQTQYF. In DNA form, the CDR3 reads TGTGCCAGCGGAGGCCAGGGGCTACAGACCCAGTACTTC.

Of note for this clone: Other DNA sequences of this sample code for an identical CDR3. The chain recombines TRBV5-6 with TRBJ2-7, with TRBD1 matching 11 bases. Germline trimming cut 4 bases from V and 2 bases from J; bases unmatched to any gene: 2. Germline lookup yields CDR1 SGHDT and CDR2 YYEEEE. CDR3 length equals 14 residues. CDR3 bases: TGTGCCAGCAGCCTGGGACAGGGGGCCTACGAGCAGTACTTC. Translated: CASSLGQGAYEQYF.

This clone was found a few times. The V gene is TRBV7-9, the J gene TRBJ2-3; tentative D call: TRBD1 (6 bases). CDR1 is SEHNR and CDR2 is FQNEAQ in the germline V gene (reference sequence). V lost 7 bases, J lost 6 bases, and 17 bases lay in between. The CDR3 length is 14 residues. The CDR3 bases are TGTGCCAGCACGACAGGTCGGAAATTGGATACGCAGTATTTT. It specifies CASTTGRKLDTQYF.

The V and J genes are TRBV7-9 and TRBJ2-3, with 9 bases that match TRBD1. There are 18 residues in the CDR3. Losses at the gene ends were 4 bases for V and 4 bases for J; bases not matched to a gene: 15. The germline gives CDR1 SEHNR, CDR2 FQNEAQ (reference sequence). For the CDR3, the DNA is TGTGCCAGCAGCTCCGAGGGATCCGGGACAGGGTTAGCAGATACGCAGTATTTT. Translation gives CASSSEGSGTGLADTQYF.

The sample holds a few counts of this clone. Additional DNA sequences in this sample encode the identical CDR3. In DNA form, the CDR3 reads TGCGCCAGCAGCTTGGGACAGGGGGCGTACGAGCAGTACTTC. This translates into CASSLGQGAYEQYF. The chain links TRBV5-1 to TRBJ2-7, with TRBD1 identical over 10 bases. The CDR3 runs 14 residues. The V gene end was trimmed by 0 bases and the J gene end by 4 bases; junction bases not matched to a gene: 1. Germline lookup yields CDR1 SGHRS and CDR2 YFSETQ.

There are many counts of this clone. This chain uses TRBV6-4 with TRBJ2-1; 10 bases align to TRBD2. V shed 3 bases, J shed 6 bases, and the junction held 2 bases outside the gene matches. The V gene's germline CDR1 is MRHNA and CDR2 SNTAGT. The length of the CDR3 is 14 residues. CDR3 region: CASSEAGGPNEQFF. Written as DNA, the CDR3 is TGTGCCAGCAGTGAAGCGGGAGGGCCCAATGAGCAGTTCTTC.

V usage is TRBV27 and J usage is TRBJ2-1; D ambiguous. CDR1 is MNHEY, CDR2 SMNVEV, per germline (reference sequence). The CDR3 loop spans 13 amino acids. The V and J ends lost 0 bases and 6 bases respectively, with 6 bases between them. CDR3 DNA sequence: TGTGCCAGCAGTTTATCCCCACTCAATGAGCAGTTCTTC. Residues: CASSLSPLNEQFF.

As concerns this clone: One end of the junction varies from germline; a read error may be responsible. J is TRBJ2-3 and V is TRBV29-1, with TRBD2 matching 14 bases. CDR1 is SQVTM and CDR2 is ANQGSEA in the germline V gene. The CDR3 has 13 amino acids. CDR3 coding DNA: TGCAGCGTTGGGGGACTAGCGGGAGCACATCTACCTTTT. This gives the protein CSVGGLAGAHLPF.

The chain combines TRBV7-9 with TRBJ2-7, with D perhaps TRBD2 (6 bases). The CDR3 is 15 residues long. Germline CDR1 is SEHNR and CDR2 is FQNEAQ (reference sequence). The ends were cut back, 4 bases at V and 2 bases at J, with 15 bases in the middle. The CDR3 reads CASSSPTSQTYEQYF. DNA for the CDR3: TGTGCCAGCAGCTCCCCGACTAGTCAGACCTACGAGCAGTACTTC.

The V call is TRBV5-3, the J call TRBJ2-1; unclear D gene. TRBV5-3 is reported as an ORF; its role is uncertain. The length of the CDR3 is 13 residues. V was clipped by 1 base and J by 6 bases, with 8 bases between them. The CDR3 spells CARSLYSSNEQFF. In DNA form, the CDR3 reads TGTGCCAGAAGCTTGTATAGCTCCAATGAGCAGTTCTTC.

The gene calls are TRBV11-2 and TRBJ2-1; either TRBD1 or TRBD2 may supply D (5 bases each). CDR1 SGHAT and CDR2 FQNNGV come from the germline V gene. This CDR3 region has 16 residues. V lost 8 bases to trimming and J lost 3 bases, with 20 bases between them. CDR3 region: CASRDISPRGYNEQFF. In DNA, the CDR3 is TGTGCCAGCCGTGACATATCCCCGAGGGGCTACAATGAGCAGTTCTTC.

In this sample, this clone turned up a few times. The chain has TRBV29-1 and TRBJ1-2; D might be TRBD1 (5 bases). Trimming took off 6 bases at V and 0 bases at J, with 14 bases between the two ends. From germline, CDR1 is SQVTM and CDR2 ANQGSEA. CDR3 length equals 14 residues. The CDR3 DNA reads TGCAGCGTCTACAATCAGGGAACTAACTATGGCTACACCTTC. Residues: CSVYNQGTNYGYTF. Using reference TRBV29-1 and TRBJ1-2 for the parts outside the CDR3, the full variable domain is SAVISQKPSRDICQRGTSLTIQCQVDSQVTMMFWYRQQPGQSLTLIATANQGSEATYESGFVIDKFPISRPNLTFSTLTVSNMSPEDSSIYLCSVYNQGTNYGYTFGSGTRLTVV.

The chain has TRBV13 and TRBJ2-1; maybe TRBD2 (5 bases). The CDR3 has 13 amino acids. Trimming pared 4 bases from V and 10 bases from J, leaving 14 bases between. Germline V lookup: CDR1 PRHDT, CDR2 FYEKMQ (reference sequence). The CDR3 is CASSSQLEREQFF. The CDR3 DNA reads as TGTGCCAGCAGCTCCCAACTAGAACGGGAGCAGTTCTTC.

This chain links TRBV28 with TRBJ1-1; 9 nucleotides align to TRBD1. The CDR3 extends over 16 amino acids. Germline CDR1 is MDHEN and CDR2 is SYDVKM. V gave up 3 bases and J gave up 0 bases; unmatched junction bases: 5. The CDR3 DNA sequence: TGTGCCAGCAGTTTGTGGGGACAGGGAGTGAACACTGAAGCTTTCTTT. It translates to CASSLWGQGVNTEAFF.